Below, 28 T cell receptor beta chains from the same sample are listed, as sequenced in a study of PD-1 blockade in classical Hodgkin lymphoma. Relapse after autologous stem cell transplantation occurred in every patient, and brentuximab vedotin exposure varied. Only in-frame clones appear in the TCRdb table, and some are missing; sequencing was by immunoSEQ multiplex PCR. Of approximately 84,000 clones in the sample, about nine tenths were seen once. Material: peripheral blood mononuclear cells (PBMCs), obtained at baseline. The receptors stem from a human donor with classical Hodgkin lymphoma.

The chain couples TRBV19 to TRBJ1-5; 7 nucleotides agree with TRBD1. This CDR3 comprises 17 residues. Losses at the gene ends were 4 bases for V and 0 bases for J; bases not matched to a gene: 9. Germline V CDR1 and CDR2: LNHDA, SQIVND (reference sequence). The CDR3 sequence is CASSNGTADYSNQPQHF. CDR3 nucleotide sequence: TGTGCCAGTAGTAACGGGACAGCTGATTATAGCAATCAGCCCCAGCATTTT.

This chain uses TRBV11-3 with TRBJ1-3; D is ambiguous. The V gene lost 5 bases and the J gene lost 4 bases, with 12 bases spanning the gap. CDR3 size: 14 residues. The germline gives CDR1 SGHNT, CDR2 YENEEA. CDR3 residues: CASSPDSRGNTIYF. In DNA, the CDR3 is TGTGCCAGCAGCCCGGACTCGCGAGGAAACACCATATATTTT.

The chain combines TRBV5-6 with TRBJ2-3, with 11 nucleotides matching TRBD2. The CDR3 consists of 17 residues. With 1 base clipped from V and 5 bases from J, the junction kept 9 bases outside the gene matches. Germline lookup yields CDR1 SGHDT and CDR2 YYEEEE. CDR3 DNA sequence: TGTGCCAGCAGCTTGAGGGTGACTAGCGGGATCGTAGATACGCAGTATTTT. Its translation is CASSLRVTSGIVDTQYF.

The chain recombines TRBV6-5 with TRBJ1-1, with 10 bases aligning to TRBD1. Germline-derived CDR1 and CDR2 are MNHEY and SVGAGI. The CDR3 covers 12 residues. The V segment lost 6 bases and the J segment 11 bases; nucleotides outside the gene matches: 6. CDR3 protein: CASSPTGGWAFF. The CDR3 DNA follows: TGTGCCAGCAGCCCGACAGGGGGCTGGGCTTTCTTT.

This clone was picked up one time. The CDR3 DNA is TGTGCCAGCAGCTTACGGGACGAAGCGGGAGCTTTGTACAATGAGCAGTTCTTC. It is translated as CASSLRDEAGALYNEQFF. This chain links TRBV7-6 with TRBJ2-1, with 8 bases lining up with TRBD2. CDR1 SGHVS and CDR2 FNYEAQ come from the germline V gene. V was pared by 2 bases and J by 4 bases, with 13 bases of the junction left unmatched. The CDR3 spans 18 residues.

The CDR3 coding sequence is TGCGCCAGCAGCTTGGTGTCTAGAAGCTCCTATAATTCACCCCTCCACTTT. Translating it yields CASSLVSRSSYNSPLHF. The genes are TRBV5-1 and TRBJ1-6; D is unresolved. The CDR3 runs to 17 residues. V was shortened by 0 bases and J by 0 bases, with 10 bases between the two germline ends. CDR1 and CDR2 (germline): SGHRS, YFSETQ.

This chain uses TRBV6-5 with TRBJ1-1; TRBD1 matches 7 bases. The CDR3 spans 15 residues. J was trimmed by 10 bases and V by 5 bases; bases with no gene match: 16. Germline lookup yields CDR1 MNHEY and CDR2 SVGAGI. CDR3 coding DNA: TGTGCCAGCAGTACCCTTGACAGGGTAGGCCGCGCAGCTTTCTTT. It specifies CASSTLDRVGRAAFF.

V gene TRBV6-5 combines with J gene TRBJ2-7; D call uncertain. Germline values: CDR1 MNHEY, CDR2 SVGAGI. Between the trimmed V and J ends, which lost 7 bases and 2 bases, there was a span of 18 bases. There are 15 residues in the CDR3. The CDR3 DNA follows: TGTGCCAGCACCCCACGGGTAGGTAGGACCTACGAGCAGTACTTC. Its translation: CASTPRVGRTYEQYF.

The V and J genes are TRBV18 and TRBJ2-1, with 8 bases fitting TRBD2. The CDR3 consists of 20 residues. The junction had 18 bases not matched to a gene; V was cut back by 5 bases and J by 0 bases. Germline-derived CDR1 and CDR2 are KGHSH and LQKENI. The CDR3 nucleotides are TGTGCCAGCTCATATCTTGGCGGGAGGTATTCCTCGAGCTCCTACAATGAGCAGTTCTTC. The encoded protein is CASSYLGGRYSSSSYNEQFF. Variable domain in full (rest from reference TRBV18 and TRBJ2-1): NAGVMQNPRHLVRRRGQEARLRCSPMKGHSHVYWYRQLPEEGLKFMVYLQKENIIDESGMPKERFSAEFPKEGPSILRIQQVVRGDSAAYFCASSYLGGRYSSSSYNEQFFGPGTRLTVL.

This clone was observed a handful of times. The chain uses TRBV7-9 and TRBJ1-2; the match to TRBD1 covers 7 bases. CDR3 length: 15 residues. V gave up 5 bases and J gave up 4 bases; unmatched junction bases: 10. Germline V CDR1 and CDR2: SEHNR, FQNEAQ (reference sequence). CDR3 sequence (DNA): TGTGCCAGCAGCCCCCAGGGACAGCAATTCTATGGCTACACCTTC. Translating gives CASSPQGQQFYGYTF.

This clone is a singleton in its sample. CDR3 sequence: CASSNSRFGVNEQFF. The CDR3 bases are TGTGCCAGCAGTAATTCCCGATTTGGAGTAAATGAGCAGTTCTTC. The V and J genes are TRBV27 and TRBJ2-1; D uncertain. Germline assignment: CDR1 MNHEY and CDR2 SMNVEV (reference sequence). CDR3 length: 15 residues. The V end lost 5 bases, the J end lost 7 bases, and 18 bases lay between the germline ends.

The chain joins TRBV28 to TRBJ1-5; weak D call: TRBD1 (6 bases). Trimming pared 4 bases from V and 5 bases from J, leaving 18 bases between. Germline CDR1 and CDR2: MDHEN and SYDVKM. This CDR3 has 16 residues. CDR3 region: CASSSPAGARHQPQHF. The DNA of the CDR3 is TGTGCCAGCAGTTCCCCAGCAGGGGCGCGGCATCAGCCCCAGCATTTT.

The chain combines TRBV9 with TRBJ2-1; 7 positions agree with TRBD2. The CDR3 is made up of 17 amino acids. The junction had 9 bases not matched to a gene; V was cut back by 1 base and J by 2 bases. Germline CDR1 reads SGDLS; CDR2 reads YYNGEE. Here the CDR3 reads CASSVYPGGFAYNEQFF. The CDR3 region has the DNA TGTGCCAGCAGCGTATACCCGGGGGGTTTCGCCTACAATGAGCAGTTCTTC.

The chain carries TRBV7-2 and TRBJ1-2; no clear D. Germline assignment: CDR1 SGHTA and CDR2 FQGNSA. V was clipped by 6 bases and J by 8 bases, with 13 bases between them. This CDR3 comprises 12 residues. CDR3 nucleotides: TGTGCCAGCAGGGACGTAGGGAGGGGCTACACCTTC. It is translated as CASRDVGRGYTF.

J is TRBJ2-1 and V is TRBV15, with a tentative D call TRBD1 (5 bases). The CDR3 has 14 amino acids. Trimming cost V 2 bases and J 6 bases, with 11 bases left between them. CDR1 and CDR2 from the germline V gene are LNHNV and YYDKDF (reference sequence). CDR3 sequence reads: CATSRSGPVNEQFF. CDR3 nucleotide sequence: TGTGCCACCAGCAGATCAGGGCCCGTCAATGAGCAGTTCTTC.

The chain is built from TRBV6-4 and TRBJ1-2, with a tentative D call TRBD1 (6 bases). From germline, CDR1 is MRHNA and CDR2 SNTAGT. V shed 6 bases and J shed 7 bases, with 12 bases lying between them. The CDR3 covers 12 residues. The CDR3 loop reads CASRETGGGYTF. The DNA of the CDR3 is TGTGCCAGCAGGGAGACAGGCGGTGGCTACACCTTC.

The rearrangement uses TRBV5-1 and TRBJ2-2; possibly TRBD2 for D (6 bases). The CDR3 consists of 14 residues. Germline values: CDR1 SGHRS, CDR2 YFSETQ. Trimming shortened V by 1 base and J by 4 bases, and 8 bases separated the two germline ends. The DNA for the CDR3 is TGCGCCAGCAGCTTGACAGCGGGCACCGGGGAGCTGTTTTTT. Its protein product is CASSLTAGTGELFF.

The chain uses TRBV27 and TRBJ2-3, with D unresolved. V gave up 3 bases and J gave up 0 bases, with 7 bases separating them. Germline V CDR1 and CDR2: MNHEY, SMNVEV (reference sequence). The CDR3 is made up of 14 amino acids. The CDR3 spells CASSLWSSTDTQYF. CDR3 coding DNA: TGTGCCAGCAGTTTGTGGTCAAGCACAGATACGCAGTATTTT.

This chain links TRBV19 with TRBJ1-2; D is unclear. The ends were cut back, 2 bases at V and 0 bases at J, with 10 bases in the middle. The CDR3 loop spans 15 amino acids. Germline lookup yields CDR1 LNHDA and CDR2 SQIVND (reference sequence). Here the CDR3 DNA reads TGTGCCAGTAGTATACCCCCGGGCTCTAACTATGGCTACACCTTC. Encoded protein: CASSIPPGSNYGYTF.

The J gene is TRBJ2-1, the V gene TRBV27; possibly TRBD1 or TRBD2 for D (5 bases each). In germline, CDR1 is MNHEY, CDR2 SMNVEV (reference sequence). The CDR3 is 14 amino acids. V lost 6 bases and J 7 bases, leaving 16 bases between the germline ends. The CDR3 spells CASRKLGVGNEQFF. Written as DNA, the CDR3 is TGTGCCAGCAGGAAGTTGGGGGTTGGGAATGAGCAGTTCTTC.

V gene TRBV28 combines with J gene TRBJ1-5, with D possibly matching TRBD1 (6 bases). The CDR3 is 12 residues long. Germline CDR1 and CDR2: MDHEN and SYDVKM. Trimming shortened V by 8 bases and J by 5 bases, and 10 bases separated the two germline ends. CDR3 region: CASLQGDQPQHF. Written as DNA, the CDR3 is TGTGCCAGCTTACAGGGCGATCAGCCCCAGCATTTT.

This chain joins TRBV6-5 and TRBJ1-5, with 8 bases matching TRBD1. CDR1 and CDR2 (germline): MNHEY, SVGAGI. The CDR3 sequence is 15 residues long. Germline trimming cut 5 bases from V and 2 bases from J; bases unmatched to any gene: 5. The CDR3, as DNA: TGTGCCAGCAGTCCCGACAGGGGTGGCAATCAGCCCCAGCATTTT. Its protein is CASSPDRGGNQPQHF.

J is TRBJ2-3 and V is TRBV5-1; TRBD1 is a possible D gene (6 bases). This CDR3 has 16 residues. Per the germline V gene, CDR1 is SGHRS and CDR2 is YFSETQ. The V gene lost 0 bases and the J gene lost 0 bases, with 11 bases spanning the gap. The CDR3 reads CASSLVAGVSTDTQYF. CDR3 nucleotide sequence: TGCGCCAGCAGCTTGGTTGCAGGGGTTAGCACAGATACGCAGTATTTT.

The chain couples TRBV29-1 to TRBJ2-6; tentatively, D is TRBD1 (5 bases). Per germline, CDR1 SQVTM and CDR2 ANQGSEA. Trimming removed 4 bases at V and 3 bases at J, with 10 bases between. The CDR3 length is 14 residues. The CDR3 bases are TGCAGCGTTGTGGTAGGGGATGGGGCCAACGTCCTGACTTTC. It is translated as CSVVVGDGANVLTF.

The chain employs TRBV5-1 and TRBJ2-7; D gene uncertain. Trimming cost V 4 bases and J 2 bases, with 13 bases left between them. Germline values: CDR1 SGHRS, CDR2 YFSETQ. The CDR3 has 14 amino acids. The CDR3 is CASSDNLNPYEQYF. The DNA of the CDR3 is TGCGCCAGCAGCGACAACCTAAACCCCTACGAGCAGTACTTC. The complete variable domain, with remaining parts taken from reference TRBV5-1 and TRBJ2-7, reads KAGVTQTPRYLIKTRGQQVTLSCSPISGHRSVSWYQQTPGQGLQFLFEYFSETQRNKGNFPGRFSGRQFSNSRSEMNVSTLELGDSALYLCASSDNLNPYEQYFGPGTRLTVT.

CDR3 loop: CASSPYGRLDTEAFF. The CDR3 region has the DNA TGTGCCAGCAGCCCTTATGGGCGACTGGACACTGAAGCTTTCTTT. V is TRBV6-5 and J is TRBJ1-1; D is unclear. Germline values: CDR1 MNHEY, CDR2 SVGAGI. The V and J ends lost 6 bases and 3 bases respectively, with 17 bases between them. The CDR3 contains 15 residues.

The chain employs TRBV6-5 and TRBJ1-4, with a weak D call TRBD1 (5 bases). Germline-derived CDR1 and CDR2 are MNHEY and SVGAGI. Between the trimmed V and J ends, which lost 8 bases and 4 bases, there was a span of 17 bases. This CDR3 spans 15 amino acids. CDR3 DNA sequence: TGTGCCAGCGCTAGGGCGACAGTTGGTAATGAAAAACTGTTTTTT. Its protein is CASARATVGNEKLFF.

The rearrangement uses TRBV15 and TRBJ1-3, with D maybe TRBD1 (5 bases). Germline CDR1 is LNHNV and CDR2 is YYDKDF (reference sequence). Trimming stripped 5 bases from V and 4 bases from J, with 9 bases between. This CDR3 spans 13 amino acids. CDR3 protein: CATSRTSGNTIYF. The CDR3 DNA is TGTGCCACCAGCCGGACATCCGGAAACACCATATATTTT.